The T cell receptor beta chain under discussion was sequenced for a study of T-cell reconstitution after alpha-beta-depleted transplantation in children (dated by TCRdb to the mid-2010s). A note on the overall study: Using TCR repertoire profiling, the study quantitatively followed how T-cell immune reconstitution unfolded in children after TCRalphabeta/CD19-depleted allogeneic hematopoietic cell transplantation.

Read against the paper, the sample's treatment or condition label means: allogeneic hematopoietic cell transplantation with graft depleted of TCRalphabeta T cells and CD19 B cells. The transplant recipients were children given TCRalphabeta/CD19-depleted allogeneic hematopoietic cell grafts. The germline V gene encodes CDR1 LGHNA and CDR2 YSLEER. V drops 1 base and J drops 3 bases, leaving 13 bases in between. The CDR3, from cysteine to phenylalanine, totals 15 residues. Solely the CDR3 DNA is kept, with 45 bases framed from the first base. Worth noting for this clonotype: Its antigen has not been determined. No much larger clone exists at a distance of one base, and base qualities are not known.

Libraries were prepared through PCR. The data were produced on an Illumina HiSeq 2500. TCR library preparation used molecular barcoding, with unique molecular identifiers applied to normalize quantification of the TCRbeta repertoire. TCRdb itself trimmed the public reads at Q25 with fastp, ran MiXCR and retained productive beta chains. A single entry per CDR3 protein holds the most common genes and DNA from its merged rows. Here the sample has just over 950,000 distinct CDR3 sequences; about 29% occur a single time. The ten biggest clones cover more than 25% of the sample. What the authors observed across the whole study: Over the following months the frequencies of hyperexpanded clones went down, and after one year T-cell counts and TCRbeta diversity were mostly credited to newly produced T cells. The apparently early alphabetaT-cell count recovery about two months after transplant was reportedly dependent on only several hundred rapidly expanded clones derived from non-depleted graft cells. In some patients, the high TCRbeta diversity seen at day 60 was put down to recipient T cells and intrathymic progenitors that had survived conditioning.

This clonotype originated in a boy under two years old who had a stem cell transplant for SCID, so the T cells may come from the graft donor. The V and J genes are TRBV4-3 and TRBJ2-7, with the D call perhaps TRBD1 or TRBD2, as 5 bases match in each case. The sample was PBMCs, mostly from graft donor cells, taken 360 days after TCRalphabeta/CD19-depleted stem cell transplant. CDR3 region: CASSQGVQGVYEQYF. In nucleotide form, the sequence is TGCGCCAGCAGCCAAGGTGTCCAGGGAGTCTACGAGCAGTACTTC.